The clone carrying this T cell receptor beta chain was observed many times. Its target is unknown. These data come from a study of T cells in Graves' hyperthyroidism and ophthalmopathy. Patients aged 18 to 65 had newly diagnosed hyperthyroidism that had lasted under 2 months. Criteria for exclusion of patients were uncontrolled infection, other autoimmune disease, pregnancy or lactation. Diagnoses rested on clinical symptoms, serum thyroxine and TRAb, thyroid ultrasound and orbital computed tomography. The study, taken as a whole, reports: Most clonotypes expanded in the thyroid (above 0.001) were also present in blood.

The TCR beta CDR3 regions underwent amplification using RNA transcripts as the source. Primed by the HTBI set, a first-round RT-PCR was run on the TCR CDR3. TCRdb reprocessed the multiplex PCR reads via MiXCR and lists one record per CDR3 protein. The table has 500,000 to 750,000 distinct CDR3 sequences, about 45% seen once. J was trimmed by 1 base and V by 6 bases; bases with no gene match: 11. CDR1 and CDR2 (germline): MNHEY, SVGAGI. This CDR3 has 16 amino acids. V gene TRBV6-5 combines with J gene TRBJ1-2; TRBD1 matches 7 bases. Sequencing input: peripheral blood or thyroid tissue (not recorded which). This clonotype originated in a woman aged 18 to 35 with Graves' hyperthyroidism. The CDR3 region is CASSPTYRGHNYGYTF. CDR3 sequence (DNA): TGTGCCAGCAGCCCCACGTACAGGGGCCATAACTATGGCTACACCTTC.